Presented here are 2 T cell receptor beta chains from one specimen sequenced in a study of blood T cell repertoires in COVID-19. Some clones are missing from TCRdb's copy, which holds only in-frame ones; the method was immunoSEQ multiplex PCR. The table includes about 98,000 clones, approximately 82% detected once. Source material: peripheral blood. The receptor set was obtained from a man aged 60 to 69 with acute or convalescent COVID-19.

In this sample, this clone turned up a few times. The chain recombines TRBV5-6 with TRBJ2-2; D may be TRBD2 (7 bases). The CDR3 is made up of 14 amino acids. V was shortened by 1 base and J by 5 bases, with 9 bases between the two germline ends. Germline V gene sequence: CDR1 SGHDT, CDR2 YYEEEE. The CDR3 region has the DNA TGTGCCAGCAGCTTGCGGGGGGCGACCGGGGAGCTGTTTTTT. As protein: CASSLRGATGELFF.

A word on this clone: This specimen includes other DNA sequences encoding the same CDR3. V and J are TRBV30 and TRBJ2-5, with 8 bases identical to TRBD2. Germline-derived CDR1 and CDR2 are GTSNPN and SVGIG (reference sequence). J was trimmed by 5 bases and V by 5 bases; bases with no gene match: 4. The length of the CDR3 is 12 residues. The CDR3 region has the DNA TGTGCCTGGCGGCGGGAGGTTGAGACCCAGTACTTC. Amino acid sequence: CAWRREVETQYF. Together with reference TRBV30 and TRBJ2-5, the CDR3 gives the full variable domain: SQTIHQWPATLVQPVGSPLSLECTVEGTSNPNLYWYRQAAGRGLQLLFYSVGIGQISSEVPQNLSASRPQDRQFILSSKKLLLSDSGFYLCAWRREVETQYFGPGTRLLVL.